The text below deals with one TCR beta chain. The target antigen is unknown. This CDR3 contains 13 residues. Germline CDR1 reads SGDLS; CDR2 reads YYNGEE. The V segment lost 5 bases and the J segment 5 bases; nucleotides outside the gene matches: 3. The data derive from a study of glioma-infiltrating T cells after dendritic cell vaccination. Study results and limitations: Few patients contributed both blood and tumor specimens.

Indicated time point: after dendritic cell vaccination, including at tumor progression/relapse. None of the glioblastoma patients had an isocitrate dehydrogenase mutation. The assay was immunoSEQ multiplex PCR, and TCRdb's table has in-frame clones only and misses some. The sample gives tens of thousands of clones, 85% of which show up once; around 9.3% is in the top ten. The chain links TRBV9 to TRBJ2-3, with 9 bases fitting TRBD2. Sample: blood, taken after dendritic cell vaccination. This receptor was obtained from a human donor with glioblastoma. CDR3 protein: CASRGLAEDTQYF. The CDR3 bases are TGTGCCAGCAGGGGACTAGCCGAAGATACGCAGTATTTT.